What follows is one T cell receptor (beta chain) and its context. Its antigen is currently unknown. V lost 3 bases and J lost 7; bases outside the gene matches: 7. Looked up from germline, CDR1 is LNHNV and CDR2 is YYDKDF (reference sequence). This CDR3 region has 15 residues. TCRdb's copy holds only in-frame clones and misses some; the assay was immunoSEQ multiplex PCR. This table has about 85,000 clones, approximately 90% appearing once. This entry belongs to a study of graft-versus-host responses after intestinal transplantation. The sequence was obtained from a human donor who was the organ donor for an intestinal transplant. The specimen was unstimulated CD8+ T cells sorted from spleen or lymph node cells, collected before transplant. The chain combines TRBV15 with TRBJ2-2; TRBD1 matches at 8 bases. This CDR3 is CATSSGQGYGGELFF. CDR3 DNA: TGTGCCACCAGCAGCGGACAGGGCTACGGCGGGGAGCTGTTTTTT.